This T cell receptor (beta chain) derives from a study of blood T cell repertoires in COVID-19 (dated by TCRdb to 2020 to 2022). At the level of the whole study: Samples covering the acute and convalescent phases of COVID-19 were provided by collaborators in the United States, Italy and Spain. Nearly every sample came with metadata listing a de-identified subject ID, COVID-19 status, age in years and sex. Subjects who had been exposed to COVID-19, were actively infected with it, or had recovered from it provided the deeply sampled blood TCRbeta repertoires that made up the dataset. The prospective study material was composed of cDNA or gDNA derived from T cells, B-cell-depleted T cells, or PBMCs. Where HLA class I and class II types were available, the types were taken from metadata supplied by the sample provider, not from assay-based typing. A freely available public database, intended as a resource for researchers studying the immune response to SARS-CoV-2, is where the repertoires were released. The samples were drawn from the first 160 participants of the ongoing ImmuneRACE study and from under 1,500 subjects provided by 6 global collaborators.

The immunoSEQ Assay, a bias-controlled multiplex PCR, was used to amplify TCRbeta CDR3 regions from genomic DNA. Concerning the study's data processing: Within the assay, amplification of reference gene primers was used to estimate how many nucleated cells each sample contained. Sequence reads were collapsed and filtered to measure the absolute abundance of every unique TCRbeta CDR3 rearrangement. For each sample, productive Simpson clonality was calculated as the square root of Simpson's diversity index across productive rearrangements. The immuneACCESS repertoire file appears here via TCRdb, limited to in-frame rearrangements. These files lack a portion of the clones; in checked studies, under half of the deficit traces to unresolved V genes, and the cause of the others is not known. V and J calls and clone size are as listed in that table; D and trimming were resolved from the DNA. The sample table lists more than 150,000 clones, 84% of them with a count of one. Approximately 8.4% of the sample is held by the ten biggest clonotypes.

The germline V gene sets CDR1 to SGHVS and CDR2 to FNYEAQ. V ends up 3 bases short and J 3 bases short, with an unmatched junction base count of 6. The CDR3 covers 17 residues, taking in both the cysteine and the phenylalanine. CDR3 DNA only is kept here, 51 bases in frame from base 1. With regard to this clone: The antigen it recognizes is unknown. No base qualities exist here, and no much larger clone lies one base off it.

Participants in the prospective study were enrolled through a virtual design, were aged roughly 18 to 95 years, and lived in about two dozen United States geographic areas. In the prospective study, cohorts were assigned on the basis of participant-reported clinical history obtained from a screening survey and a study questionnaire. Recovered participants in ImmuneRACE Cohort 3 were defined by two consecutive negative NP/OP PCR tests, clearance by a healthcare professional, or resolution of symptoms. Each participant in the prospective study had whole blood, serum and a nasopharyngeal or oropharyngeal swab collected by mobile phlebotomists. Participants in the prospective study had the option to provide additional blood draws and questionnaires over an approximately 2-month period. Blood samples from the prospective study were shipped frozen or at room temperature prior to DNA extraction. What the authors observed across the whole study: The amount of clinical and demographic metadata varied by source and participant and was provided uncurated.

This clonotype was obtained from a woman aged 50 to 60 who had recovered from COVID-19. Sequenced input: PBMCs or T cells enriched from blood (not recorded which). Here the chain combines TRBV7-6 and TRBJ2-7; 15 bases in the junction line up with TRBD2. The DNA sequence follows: TGTGCCAGCAGCTTGGGACTAGCGGGGGGCGCCGTCTACGAGCAGTACTTC. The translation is CASSLGLAGGAVYEQYF.